The present TCR beta chain was sequenced within a study of human T cells and chemical hapten exposure. Across the whole study: Throughout a study of 20 to 30 weeks, patients underwent weekly scalp administration of diphenylcyclopropenone doses. Findings and limits, study-wide: Positively correlated with patch test score were the counts of PT1 expanded TCRs. The study found expanded TCRs formed significantly more large CDR3 similarity clusters than controls.

About this clonotype itself: The antigen is undetermined.

Deletions cut 4 bases from V and 2 bases from J, with 5 bases between. CDR3 length equals 11 residues. Germline values: CDR1 SQVTM, CDR2 ANQGSEA. TCRdb re-analysed the RACE reads in MiXCR, keeping a single row per CDR3 protein. The table lists about 120,000 distinct CDR3 sequences, 9.5% to 13% of them singletons. Stated time point: patch test 1, 2 weeks after DPC sensitization. Stated treatment: therapeutic diphenylcyclopropenone sensitization with weekly scalp DPC. The material sequenced was whole blood, taken in connection with sensitization to the hapten diphenylcyclopropenone (DPC). The chain has TRBV29-1 and TRBJ1-1; the D is unclear. The clonotype was recovered from a woman aged 45-65 years with alopecia areata. Some clones in this sample may be carry-over from other donors' samples. In nucleotides, the CDR3 is TGCAGCGTTGTAAGTAACACTGAAGCTTTCTTT. It specifies CSVVSNTEAFF.